Following are 27 T cell receptor beta chains from one sample sequenced in a study of molecular identifiers for immune sequencing clone quantification. TCRdb re-called the PCR reads with MiXCR, one entry per CDR3 protein. The sample includes roughly 100,000 distinct CDR3 sequences, about 35% of them seen just once. The sequencing sample was made of naive CD8+ T cells from blood, with Jurkat cell RNA spiked in. Subset of the sample: FACS-sorted CD8+CD4-CCR7+CD45RA+ naive T cells. Receptors originate from a human donor in good health. Some libraries in this study had Jurkat cell RNA spiked in.

About this clonotype itself: A much larger clone is a single base away; this may be a read error. The gene calls are TRBV20-1 and TRBJ2-3, with D possibly matching TRBD1 (5 bases). This CDR3 region has 15 residues. Germline V gene sequence: CDR1 DFQATT, CDR2 SNEGSKA (reference sequence). In nucleotides, the CDR3 is TGCAGTGTCATGGCCGACAGCTATTTCACAGATACGCAGAATTTT. This translates into CSVMADSYFTDTQNF.

This clonotype was seen more than once but under ten times. This chain links TRBV4-3 with TRBJ2-5; 7 bases map to TRBD2. After removal of 0 bases from V and 10 bases from J, the junction contained 11 bases not matched to a gene. The CDR3 has 15 amino acids. CDR1 is LGHNA and CDR2 is YSLEER in the germline V gene. The CDR3: CASSQDGTGWGGQYF. CDR3 DNA: TGCGCCAGCAGCCAAGACGGAACAGGCTGGGGGGGCCAGTACTTC.

Regarding this clonotype: This clone may be a read error of a much larger clone one base away. This sequence joins TRBV7-9 and TRBJ2-6; 7 positions agree with TRBD1. The V gene's germline CDR1 is SEHNR and CDR2 FQNEAQ (reference sequence). There are 17 residues in the CDR3. The CDR3 bases are TGTGCCAGCAGCTTAGACAGGGGCCTTTCTGGGGCCAACGTCCCGACTTTC. As protein: CASSLDRGLSGANVPTF.

In the case of this clonotype: One base away lies a much larger clone, so this may be a sequencing read error. The V call is TRBV28, the J call TRBJ1-5; D is undetermined. Trimming took 6 bases from V and 6 from J, leaving 18 bases between them. The CDR3 covers 15 residues. Germline V gene sequence: CDR1 MDHEN, CDR2 SYDVKM. The CDR3 sequence is CASSILTVNPQPQHF. The CDR3 DNA is TGTGCCAGCAGCATACTTACGGTTAACCCTCAGCCCCAGCATTTT.

There are a few counts of this clonotype. This chain joins TRBV6-6 and TRBJ2-3; no reliable D call. The V gene's germline CDR1 is MNHNY and CDR2 SVGAGI (reference sequence). CDR3 length: 13 amino acids. The V end lost 0 bases, the J end lost 4 bases, and 5 bases lay between the germline ends. The CDR3 reads CASSYSPADTQYF. CDR3 DNA sequence: TGTGCCAGCAGTTACTCTCCGGCAGATACGCAGTATTTT.

The chain carries TRBV7-6 and TRBJ2-7, with 7 bases that match TRBD2. The ends lost 3 bases at V and 3 bases at J; junction bases unmatched: 2. The CDR3 contains 13 residues. Germline V gene sequence: CDR1 SGHVS, CDR2 FNYEAQ. The CDR3 here is CASSFGEGYEQYF. Written as DNA, the CDR3 is TGTGCCAGCAGCTTCGGGGAGGGCTACGAGCAGTACTTC.

As for this clonotype: A single base separates this from a much larger clone, so it may be a read error. In DNA, the CDR3 is TGTGCCAGCAGCGTAGATAACAGGCTCTCTGGAAACACCATGTATTTT. Its protein product is CASSVDNRLSGNTMYF. The rearrangement links TRBV9 to TRBJ1-3; maybe TRBD1 (5 bases). This CDR3 comprises 16 residues. Germline CDR1 is SGDLS and CDR2 is YYNGEE.

Notes on this clonotype: This may be a read error: a much more frequent sequence differs by one nucleotide. The conserved phenylalanine or tryptophan normally closing the CDR3 is absent here, so this likely arose from a read error. The rearrangement links TRBV20-1 to TRBJ2-7, with 9 positions matching TRBD2. Germline CDR1 and CDR2: DFQATT and SNEGSKA (reference sequence). V gave up 5 bases and J gave up 2 bases; unmatched junction bases: 10. This CDR3 spans 15 amino acids. The CDR3 nucleotides read TGCAGTGCTCTCCCCCTAGCGGGACCGACCTACGAGCAGTACATC. Translating it yields CSALPLAGPTYEQYI.

For this clonotype: A read error may be the cause here, since a much bigger clone is one base away. This chain uses TRBV28 with TRBJ2-7; TRBD1 matches 8 bases. This CDR3 is built from 13 residues. Germline CDR1 MDHEN, CDR2 SYDVKM. The CDR3 protein is CASSYDRGYEQNF. CDR3 nucleotides: TGTGCCAGCAGCTATGACAGGGGCTACGAGCAGAACTTC.

Worth noting for this clonotype: With a much larger clone just one base away, this may be a read error. V gene TRBV11-2 combines with J gene TRBJ2-7; D unclear. Germline loops: CDR1 SGHAT, CDR2 FQNNGV. The CDR3 covers 12 residues. CDR3 residues: CASSLGWYAQYF. CDR3 nucleotides: TGTGCCAGCAGCTTAGGGTGGTACGCGCAGTACTTC.

The chain has TRBV9 and TRBJ2-1; 11 bases align to TRBD2. CDR3 length: 16 amino acids. V dropped 2 bases and J dropped 5; count of bases not matched to a gene: 6. Per the germline V gene, CDR1 is SGDLS and CDR2 is YYNGEE. CDR3 sequence: CASSVPLAGDDNEQFF. In DNA, the CDR3 is TGTGCCAGCAGCGTTCCACTAGCGGGAGACGACAATGAGCAGTTCTTC. Together with reference TRBV9 and TRBJ2-1, the CDR3 gives the full variable domain: DSGVTQTPKHLITATGQRVTLRCSPRSGDLSVYWYQQSLDQGLQFLIQYYNGEERAKGNILERFSAQQFPDLHSELNLSSLELGDSALYFCASSVPLAGDDNEQFFGPGTRLTVL.

Turning to this clonotype: Since the CDR3 does not end with the conserved phenylalanine or tryptophan, this likely comes from a read error. The chain carries TRBV7-9 and TRBJ1-1; a possible D gene is TRBD1 (5 bases). Germline V CDR1 and CDR2: SEHNR, FQNEAQ (reference sequence). The CDR3 spans 12 residues. The CDR3 region is CASSPDNIEAFY. In nucleotides, the CDR3 is TGTGCCAGCAGCCCGGACAACATTGAAGCTTTCTAT.

With regard to this clonotype: A much larger clone lies a single base off, so this may be a read error. No conserved phenylalanine or tryptophan ends this CDR3, so it is likely a read error. This sequence joins TRBV5-1 and TRBJ2-7, with TRBD2 as a possible D gene (5 bases). The V end lost 4 bases, the J end lost 0 bases, and 20 bases lay between the germline ends. CDR1 and CDR2 from the germline V gene are SGHRS and YFSETQ. CDR3 length equals 17 residues. DNA for the CDR3: TGCGCCAGCAGCGTGAGCCTTGAGGGCCCCAGCTCCTACGAGCAGTACATC. It specifies CASSVSLEGPSSYEQYI.

Concerning this clonotype: A much bigger clone sits one base away, suggesting this may be a read error. The chain uses TRBV2 and TRBJ2-2; D is undetermined. The V gene's germline CDR1 is SNHLY and CDR2 FYNNEI. CDR3 length: 15 residues. The chain's CDR3 is CAGSDLHPNTGELFF. For the CDR3, the DNA is TGTGCCGGCAGTGATCTGCACCCGAACACCGGGGAGCTGTTTTTT.

This clonotype was seen a handful of times. This sequence joins TRBV5-4 and TRBJ2-1, with D tentatively TRBD1 or TRBD2 (6 bases each). This CDR3 contains 14 residues. The germline gives CDR1 SGHNT, CDR2 YYREEE (reference sequence). The V gene lost 4 bases and the J gene lost 6 bases, with 14 bases spanning the gap. The CDR3 loop reads CASSKEGEANEQFF. As DNA, the CDR3 is TGTGCCAGCAGCAAGGAGGGGGAGGCCAATGAGCAGTTCTTC.

This clonotype was recorded many times. This rearrangement joins TRBV7-9 to TRBJ2-7; D not certain. The V gene lost 4 bases and the J gene lost 2 bases, with 9 bases spanning the gap. The CDR3 loop spans 13 amino acids. Germline-derived CDR1 and CDR2 are SEHNR and FQNEAQ (reference sequence). CDR3 sequence reads: CASSSPPAYEQYF. CDR3 DNA sequence: TGTGCCAGCAGCTCCCCCCCGGCCTACGAGCAGTACTTC.

This clonotype turned up a few times. The chain is built from TRBV7-8 and TRBJ2-5, with D perhaps TRBD1 or TRBD2 (5 bases each). Trimming removed 5 bases at V and 5 bases at J, with 12 bases between. CDR3 size: 13 residues. Germline values: CDR1 SGHVS, CDR2 FQNEAQ. The CDR3 loop is CASSLGVYETQYF. As DNA, the CDR3 is TGTGCCAGCAGCCTGGGGGTTTACGAGACCCAGTACTTC.

In this sample, this clonotype turned up a few times. V and J are TRBV7-9 and TRBJ1-1; D gene uncertain. The V end lost 3 bases, the J end lost 2 bases, and 7 bases lay between the germline ends. CDR3 length equals 13 residues. Germline values: CDR1 SEHNR, CDR2 FQNEAQ (reference sequence). CDR3 amino acids: CASSFAQNTEAFF. CDR3 sequence (DNA): TGTGCCAGCAGCTTCGCACAAAACACTGAAGCTTTCTTT.

The V and J genes are TRBV11-2 and TRBJ2-1; 8 bases align to TRBD2. The CDR3 loop spans 15 amino acids. Losses at the gene ends were 1 base for V and 4 bases for J; bases not matched to a gene: 3. CDR1 SGHAT and CDR2 FQNNGV come from the germline V gene. This chain's CDR3 is CASSLVRGGYNEQFF. As DNA, the CDR3 is TGTGCCAGCAGCTTAGTACGGGGGGGGTACAATGAGCAGTTCTTC.

The CDR3 DNA follows: TGTGCCAGCAGTTTTGGAGCAGGGGGCTACGAGCAGTACTTC. Residues: CASSFGAGGYEQYF. V gene TRBV27 combines with J gene TRBJ2-7; TRBD1 matches at 7 bases. The CDR3 has 14 amino acids. V shed 3 bases, J shed 3 bases, and the junction held 5 bases outside the gene matches. Germline CDR1 is MNHEY and CDR2 is SMNVEV (reference sequence).

The chain has TRBV14 and TRBJ2-6; possible D gene TRBD2, 6 bases. The CDR3 length is 15 residues. Germline V gene lookup returns CDR1 SGHDN and CDR2 FVKESK. The V end was cut by 8 bases, the J end by 4 bases, with 15 bases between. The CDR3 nucleotides read TGTGCCAGCGCGGCCCGGGGGTTAGGGGCCAACGTCCTGACTTTC. Amino acids: CASAARGLGANVLTF.

This clonotype was detected a few times. V usage is TRBV7-9 and J usage is TRBJ1-1; 7 nucleotides agree with TRBD1. Germline V lookup: CDR1 SEHNR, CDR2 FQNEAQ (reference sequence). Losses at the gene ends were 8 bases for V and 1 base for J; bases not matched to a gene: 4. This CDR3 region has 13 residues. CDR3: CASLDRENTEAFF. CDR3 nucleotide sequence: TGTGCCAGCCTCGACAGGGAGAACACTGAAGCTTTCTTT.

This clonotype was picked up many times. The V call is TRBV29-1, the J call TRBJ2-7, with TRBD2 identical over 7 bases. The CDR3 totals 15 residues. Losses at the gene ends were 0 bases for V and 4 bases for J; bases not matched to a gene: 9. Germline assignment: CDR1 SQVTM and CDR2 ANQGSEA. CDR3 amino acids: CSVEEFAGEQYEQYF. The CDR3 nucleotides read TGCAGCGTTGAAGAGTTTGCGGGAGAGCAGTACGAGCAGTACTTC.

This sequence joins TRBV19 and TRBJ2-7; 9 nucleotides match TRBD1. V shed 10 bases and J 1 base; nucleotides not matched to a gene: 5. The germline gives CDR1 LNHDA, CDR2 SQIVND (reference sequence). This CDR3 is 13 amino acids long. DNA for the CDR3: TGTGCCACCCTGGACAGGGGATCCTACGAGCAGTACTTC. Translating it yields CATLDRGSYEQYF.

The CDR3: CASSIRDSLEQYF. Here the CDR3 DNA reads TGTGCCAGTAGTATCCGGGACTCCCTGGAGCAGTACTTC. V and J are TRBV19 and TRBJ2-7, with D perhaps TRBD2 (6 bases). The germline V and J ends were trimmed by 3 bases and 7 bases, with 13 bases remaining between them. CDR1 and CDR2 (germline): LNHDA, SQIVND (reference sequence). This CDR3 spans 13 amino acids.

The CDR3 DNA reads as TGTGCCAGCAGCTTGGGGGGGCTCCAAGAGACCCAGTACTTC. This sequence encodes CASSLGGLQETQYF. The V and J genes are TRBV7-2 and TRBJ2-5; D is possibly TRBD2 (7 bases). Deletions cut 3 bases from V and 1 base from J, with 9 bases between. The CDR3 has 14 residues. Germline V CDR1 and CDR2: SGHTA, FQGNSA.

This clonotype was counted only a few times. The CDR3 protein is CSAVPRTTNYGYTF. As DNA, the CDR3 is TGCAGCGCTGTCCCGAGGACAACTAACTATGGCTACACCTTC. This chain connects TRBV29-1 to TRBJ1-2, with D possibly matching TRBD1 (5 bases). The V end was cut by 7 bases, the J end by 0 bases, with 15 bases between. CDR1 is SQVTM and CDR2 is ANQGSEA in the germline V gene. This CDR3 region has 14 residues.